This T cell receptor (beta chain) came from a study of T cell changes during pregnancy in multiple sclerosis. This CDR3 is 18 amino acids long. Germline trimming cut 10 bases from V and 1 base from J; bases unmatched to any gene: 14. CDR1 is SNHLY and CDR2 is FYNNEI in the germline V gene. Data came from immunoSEQ multiplex PCR; TCRdb stores just in-frame clones and leaves some out. The sample yields 30,000 to 45,000 clones, around 90% seen once. The rearrangement links TRBV2 to TRBJ2-3; TRBD2 matches 13 bases. The sample was CD8+ T cells from peripheral blood mononuclear cells, taken in the first trimester of pregnancy. The TCR originated in a female donor with multiple sclerosis, enrolled in a pregnancy study. CDR3 in amino acids: CATTKTSGGAGRTDTQYF. CDR3 DNA: TGTGCCACTACTAAAACTAGCGGGGGGGCAGGGCGCACAGATACGCAGTATTTT.